This TCR beta chain was found in a study of identical twins. Study-wide points: Fewer insertions characterized abundant cord blood beta clonotypes, whereas memory repertoires showed none. The study reached conclusions through statistical analysis that was cross-sectional, not following the same donors. Surplus twin overlap in beta out-of-frame sequences was less pronounced.

With respect to this clonotype: The antigen remains unidentified.

Trimming cost V 9 bases and J 5 bases, with 18 bases left between them. Germline V CDR1 and CDR2: KGHDR, SFDVKD. The CDR3 spans 14 residues. Via MiXCR, TCRdb re-called the 5' RACE reads, giving one row per CDR3 protein. The table shows 450,000 to 600,000 distinct CDR3 sequences, with about a fifth occurring only once. In addition, the sample was reused for a study of yellow fever vaccine responses in identical twins.

This clonotype originated in a woman aged 18 to 35 in good health. The specimen sequenced was CD4+ T cells sorted from blood. The rearrangement uses TRBV24-1 and TRBJ2-5; TRBD2 might be the D (7 bases). The CDR3 DNA reads as TGTGCCACCCAGATAAGGGGGGGATTGGAGACCCAGTACTTC. Encoded protein: CATQIRGGLETQYF.